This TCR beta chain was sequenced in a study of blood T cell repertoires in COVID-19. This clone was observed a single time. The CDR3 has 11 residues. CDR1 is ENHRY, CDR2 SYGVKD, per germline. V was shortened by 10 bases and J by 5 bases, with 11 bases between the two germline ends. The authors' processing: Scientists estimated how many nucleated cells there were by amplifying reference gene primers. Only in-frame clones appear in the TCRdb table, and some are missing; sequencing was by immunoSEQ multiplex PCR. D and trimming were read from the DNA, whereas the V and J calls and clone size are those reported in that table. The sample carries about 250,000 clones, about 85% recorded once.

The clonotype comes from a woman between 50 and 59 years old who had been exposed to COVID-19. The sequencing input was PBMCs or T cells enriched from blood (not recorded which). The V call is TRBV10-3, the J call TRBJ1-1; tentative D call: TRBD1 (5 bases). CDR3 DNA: TGTGCCACGGGGGAAGGGACTGAAGCTTTCTTT. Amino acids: CATGEGTEAFF.